This T cell receptor beta chain was sequenced during a study of blood T cells in healthy people across ages. Germline CDR1 DFQATT, CDR2 SNEGSKA (reference sequence). The CDR3 has 13 residues. V was trimmed by 0 bases and J by 3 bases, leaving 8 bases between them. Many counts were recorded for this clonotype. Combining a sample-barcoded 5' primer with a J-beta primer mix, a second PCR ran for roughly 7 to 11 cycles. A single record per CDR3 protein comes from TCRdb applying MiXCR to the 5' RACE reads. The table lists 1.5 million to 2 million distinct CDR3 sequences, roughly 30% of them singletons. The V gene is TRBV20-1, the J gene TRBJ2-5; no reliable D call. The sample taken for sequencing was blood. The TCR was taken from a woman in her twenties or thirties in good health. CDR3 nucleotide sequence: TGCAGTGCTAGAGAACTGGGGAAAGAGACCCAGTACTTC. It codes for CSARELGKETQYF.